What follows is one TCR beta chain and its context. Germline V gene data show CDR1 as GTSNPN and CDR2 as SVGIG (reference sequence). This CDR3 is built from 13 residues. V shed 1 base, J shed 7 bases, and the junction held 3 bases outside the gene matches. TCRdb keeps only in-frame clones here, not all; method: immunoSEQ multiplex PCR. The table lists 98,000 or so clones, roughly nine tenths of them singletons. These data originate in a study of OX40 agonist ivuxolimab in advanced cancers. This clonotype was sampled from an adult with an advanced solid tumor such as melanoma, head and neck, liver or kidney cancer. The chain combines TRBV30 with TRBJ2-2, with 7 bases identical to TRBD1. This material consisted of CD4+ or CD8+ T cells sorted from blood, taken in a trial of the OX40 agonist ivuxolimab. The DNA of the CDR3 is TGTGCCTGGAGTGGACAGGGAAGCGGGGAGCTGTTTTTT. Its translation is CAWSGQGSGELFF.